These 17 T cell receptor beta chains came from one sample sequenced in a study of blood T cell repertoires in COVID-19. The data were produced by immunoSEQ multiplex PCR, yet TCRdb's version contains in-frame clones alone and is incomplete. The sample contains 150,000 to 200,000 clones, 80% to 85% of which appear only once. The material sequenced was PBMCs or T cells enriched from blood (not recorded which). The receptors originated from a woman between 50 and 59 years old who had recovered from COVID-19.

There are a few counts of this clone. The chain uses TRBV18 and TRBJ2-1, with TRBD2 identical over 13 bases. V lost 3 bases to trimming and J lost 2 bases; unmatched junction nucleotides: 1. Germline V gene data show CDR1 as KGHSH and CDR2 as LQKENI. The CDR3 contains 16 residues. The CDR3 here is CASSPGLAGAYNEQFF. DNA of the CDR3: TGTGCCAGCTCACCCGGACTAGCGGGGGCCTACAATGAGCAGTTCTTC.

This chain uses TRBV7-2 with TRBJ2-5; D gene unclear. From germline, CDR1 is SGHTA and CDR2 FQGNSA. The CDR3 covers 15 residues. V dropped 0 bases and J dropped 1 base, with 9 bases sitting between them. Here the CDR3 reads CASSLALGGQETQYF. Written as DNA, the CDR3 is TGTGCCAGCAGCTTAGCCTTAGGCGGCCAAGAGACCCAGTACTTC.

V and J are TRBV15 and TRBJ2-3; 9 bases are shared with TRBD1. Germline V gene sequence: CDR1 LNHNV, CDR2 YYDKDF (reference sequence). The CDR3 totals 17 residues. Trimming cost V 3 bases and J 2 bases; bases outside gene matches: 9. DNA for the CDR3: TGTGCCACCAGCAGCAACTCCCGGGACAGGGTCACAGATACGCAGTATTTT. This codes for CATSSNSRDRVTDTQYF.

CDR3 protein: CASSQPKGGRGAFF. The CDR3 DNA is TGCGCCAGCAGCCAGCCCAAGGGAGGTCGAGGGGCTTTCTTT. The chain is built from TRBV4-3 and TRBJ1-1; D is ambiguous. The V gene lost 3 bases and the J gene lost 11 bases, with 19 bases spanning the gap. This CDR3 comprises 14 residues. Germline CDR1 and CDR2: LGHNA and YSLEER.

The chain recombines TRBV7-9 with TRBJ2-2, with D possibly being TRBD1 (6 bases). The CDR3 has 14 residues. Trimming removed 1 base at V and 7 bases at J, with 10 bases between. From germline, CDR1 is SEHNR and CDR2 FQNEAQ (reference sequence). The CDR3 DNA follows: TGTGCCAGCAGCTTAGAAACAGGGAACGGGGAGCTGTTTTTT. Translation: CASSLETGNGELFF. The whole variable domain, filled in from reference TRBV7-9 and TRBJ2-2, reads DTGVSQNPRHKITKRGQNVTFRCDPISEHNRLYWYRQTLGQGPEFLTYFQNEAQLEKSRLLSDRFSAERPKGSFSTLEIQRTEQGDSAMYLCASSLETGNGELFFGEGSRLTVL.

The chain joins TRBV7-2 to TRBJ2-1; no clear D gene. Trimming took 1 base from V and 7 from J, leaving 11 bases between them. Germline V gene lookup returns CDR1 SGHTA and CDR2 FQGNSA. The CDR3 consists of 14 residues. Written as DNA, the CDR3 is TGTGCCAGCAGCTTAGGAGGTGCGGCGAATGAGCAGTTCTTC. Encoded protein: CASSLGGAANEQFF.

This clone was counted once. This rearrangement joins TRBV7-2 to TRBJ2-7, with TRBD2 as a possible D gene (5 bases). Trimming shortened V by 5 bases and J by 3 bases, and 11 bases separated the two germline ends. Germline V CDR1 and CDR2: SGHTA, FQGNSA. The CDR3 sequence is 13 residues long. The CDR3 DNA follows: TGTGCCAGCAGCATAGACCGGGACTACGAGCAGTACTTC. Residues: CASSIDRDYEQYF. Based on the CDR3 plus reference TRBV7-2 and TRBJ2-7, the full variable domain is GAGVSQSPSNKVTEKGKDVELRCDPISGHTALYWYRQSLGQGLEFLIYFQGNSAPDKSGLPSDRFSAERTGGSVSTLTIQRTQQEDSAVYLCASSIDRDYEQYFGPGTRLTVT.

V usage is TRBV10-3 and J usage is TRBJ1-4; a weak D match, TRBD1 (5 bases). The CDR3 is made up of 14 amino acids. Germline loops: CDR1 ENHRY, CDR2 SYGVKD. V was shortened by 3 bases and J by 11 bases, with 16 bases between the two germline ends. This CDR3 is CAISDQGSFMKLFF. The DNA of the CDR3 is TGTGCCATCAGTGACCAGGGAAGCTTCATGAAACTGTTTTTT.

The rearrangement links TRBV5-4 to TRBJ2-3; 8 nucleotides match TRBD2. The V gene end was trimmed by 2 bases and the J gene end by 7 bases; junction bases not matched to a gene: 9. Looked up from germline, CDR1 is SGHNT and CDR2 is YYREEE (reference sequence). The CDR3 spans 15 residues. CDR3 loop: CASSFFSGIYHTQYF. DNA of the CDR3: TGTGCCAGCAGCTTTTTTAGCGGGATCTACCATACGCAGTATTTT. Full variable domain (missing parts from reference TRBV5-4 and TRBJ2-3): ETGVTQSPTHLIKTRGQQVTLRCSSQSGHNTVSWYQQALGQGPQFIFQYYREEENGRGNFPPRFSGLQFPNYSSELNVNALELDDSALYLCASSFFSGIYHTQYFGPGTRLTVL.

This clone was counted a few times. The CDR3 protein is CASREGQANGYTF. In nucleotides, the CDR3 is TGTGCCAGCAGGGAGGGACAGGCAAACGGCTACACCTTC. The chain is built from TRBV6-5 and TRBJ1-2; 8 bases fit TRBD1. From germline, CDR1 is MNHEY and CDR2 SVGAGI. V shed 6 bases, J shed 8 bases, and the junction held 8 bases outside the gene matches. CDR3 length equals 13 residues.

V gene TRBV19 combines with J gene TRBJ1-1, with D perhaps matching TRBD1 (5 bases). Germline CDR1 is LNHDA and CDR2 is SQIVND (reference sequence). The CDR3 contains 15 residues. V lost 4 bases, J lost 5 bases, and 17 bases lay in between. The CDR3 DNA reads as TGTGCCAGTAGTAAAGGCGCAAGGGGCCAGACTGAAGCTTTCTTT. This gives the protein CASSKGARGQTEAFF.

The rearrangement joins TRBV10-3 to TRBJ1-6, with D maybe TRBD1 (6 bases). The V end was cut by 8 bases, the J end by 5 bases, with 16 bases between. Germline assignment: CDR1 ENHRY and CDR2 SYGVKD. The CDR3 spans 15 residues. The CDR3 coding sequence is TGTGCCATCCAAGCAGGGGCGATCGATAATTCACCCCTCCACTTT. As protein: CAIQAGAIDNSPLHF.

The gene calls are TRBV7-9 and TRBJ2-3, with D possibly matching TRBD1 (6 bases). Trimming removed 3 bases from V and 5 bases from J, with 12 bases in between. The CDR3 consists of 14 residues. Germline CDR1 SEHNR, CDR2 FQNEAQ (reference sequence). The CDR3 region is CASSFGTGLDTQYF. CDR3 bases: TGTGCCAGCAGCTTCGGAACAGGGTTAGATACGCAGTATTTT.

The rearrangement uses TRBV6-5 and TRBJ2-7; D is uncertain. The ends were cut back, 0 bases at V and 0 bases at J, with 6 bases in the middle. This CDR3 comprises 14 residues. CDR1 is MNHEY and CDR2 is SVGAGI in the germline V gene. The CDR3 region is CASSYSAGSYEQYF. CDR3 nucleotide sequence: TGTGCCAGCAGTTACTCGGCAGGCTCCTACGAGCAGTACTTC.

The V call is TRBV3-1 (or the pseudogene TRBV3-2), the J call TRBJ1-3; no definite D call. Trimming shortened V by 0 bases and J by 2 bases, and 8 bases separated the two germline ends. This CDR3 is built from 15 residues. CDR1 is LGHDT, CDR2 YNNKEL, per germline (reference sequence). CDR3 DNA sequence: TGTGCCAGCAGCCAAGACGCAGGTGCTGGAAACACCATATATTTT. Protein sequence: CASSQDAGAGNTIYF.

J is TRBJ2-1 and V is TRBV6-2 or TRBV6-3; 10 bases align to TRBD2. Germline CDR1 reads MNHEY; CDR2 reads SVGEGT. The CDR3 covers 17 residues. V shed 6 bases, J shed 7 bases, and the junction held 15 bases outside the gene matches. This chain's CDR3 is CASSTLPGLAIRNEQFF. The CDR3 nucleotides are TGTGCCAGCAGCACCCTCCCGGGACTAGCGATAAGGAATGAGCAGTTCTTC.

This chain joins TRBV27 and TRBJ1-6, with TRBD1 as a possible D gene (6 bases). The germline V gene encodes CDR1 MNHEY and CDR2 SMNVEV (reference sequence). CDR3 size: 15 residues. The V and J ends lost 5 bases and 9 bases respectively, with 17 bases between them. This CDR3 reads CASSRDPGQGSPLHF. CDR3 sequence (DNA): TGTGCCAGCAGTCGGGACCCGGGACAAGGTTCACCCCTCCACTTT.